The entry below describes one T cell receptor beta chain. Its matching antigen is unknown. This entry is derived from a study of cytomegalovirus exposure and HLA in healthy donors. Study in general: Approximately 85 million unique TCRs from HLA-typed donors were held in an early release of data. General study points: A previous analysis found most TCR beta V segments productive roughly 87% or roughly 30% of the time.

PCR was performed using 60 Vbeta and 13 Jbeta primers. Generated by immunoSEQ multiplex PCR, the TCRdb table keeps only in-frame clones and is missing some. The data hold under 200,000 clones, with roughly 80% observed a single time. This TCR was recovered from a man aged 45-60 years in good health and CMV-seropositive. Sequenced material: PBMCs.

Here the CDR3 reads CASSPPGLAGDDNEQFF. In DNA, the CDR3 is TGTGCCAGCAGCCCTCCGGGACTAGCGGGAGACGACAATGAGCAGTTCTTC. The V gene is TRBV11-1, the J gene TRBJ2-1; 14 bases are shared with TRBD2. CDR3 length: 17 residues. The junction had 8 bases not matched to a gene; V was cut back by 5 bases and J by 5 bases. Per the germline V gene, CDR1 is SGHAT and CDR2 is FQDESV (reference sequence).